One T cell receptor (beta chain) is described in this entry. The germline V gene encodes CDR1 SGHNT and CDR2 YYREEE (reference sequence). The CDR3 loop spans 15 amino acids. Trimming left V 5 bases short and J 0 bases short, with 13 bases between. The sample is drawn from a study of blood T cell repertoires in COVID-19. On the study more broadly: The United States, Italy and Spain supplied acute and convalescent COVID-19 samples.

The table came from immunoSEQ multiplex PCR; TCRdb's copy has only in-frame clones and leaves some out. This table has a few hundred thousand clones, about 87% appearing once. Recovery meant two consecutive negative NP/OP PCR tests, professional clearance, or resolved symptoms. The TCR was taken from a woman between 50 and 59 years old who had recovered from COVID-19. The V gene is TRBV5-4, the J gene TRBJ2-3, with a tentative D call TRBD1 (5 bases). Sequencing input: PBMCs or T cells enriched from blood (not recorded which). CDR3 region: CASSLGLTSTDTQYF. For the CDR3, the DNA is TGTGCCAGCAGTCTGGGGCTGACAAGCACAGATACGCAGTATTTT.